Below, 27 T cell receptor beta chains from the same sample are listed, as sequenced in a study of T cells in Graves' hyperthyroidism and ophthalmopathy. Amplification targeted TCR beta CDR3 regions from RNA transcripts. Initially, a first-round RT-PCR of the TCR CDR3 employed the HTBI primer set. TCRdb re-analysed the multiplex PCR reads in MiXCR, keeping a single row per CDR3 protein. The sample gives some 200,000 distinct CDR3 sequences, less than 20% of which show up once; roughly 49% is in the top ten. The sequenced material came from blood. These receptors were obtained from a woman aged 50 to 65 with Graves' hyperthyroidism.

In its sample, this clonotype was seen many times. This chain uses TRBV12-3 or TRBV12-4 with TRBJ2-2; 7 bases fit TRBD1. V gave up 3 bases and J gave up 2 bases; unmatched junction bases: 6. This CDR3 spans 16 amino acids. The CDR3 loop is CASSFSGGFNTGELFF. The CDR3 coding sequence is TGTGCCAGCAGTTTTTCAGGGGGTTTCAACACCGGGGAGCTGTTTTTT.

The genes are TRBV11-1 and TRBJ2-7; D remains ambiguous. CDR1 is SGHAT, CDR2 FQDESV, per germline (reference sequence). With 4 bases removed from V and 9 bases from J, the gap between germline ends came to 28 bases. The CDR3 contains 17 residues. This chain's CDR3 is CASSYSRSASSYKPQYF. For the CDR3, the DNA is TGTGCCAGCAGCTATAGCCGTTCGGCATCGTCCTATAAACCGCAGTACTTC.

This clonotype has more than one count but fewer than ten. The chain employs TRBV27 and TRBJ1-2, with TRBD1 matching 9 bases. The CDR3 runs 13 residues. Germline V gives CDR1 MNHEY, CDR2 SMNVEV (reference sequence). After removal of 4 bases from V and 8 bases from J, the junction contained 5 bases not matched to a gene. The CDR3 region is CASSSAGTGGYTF. The CDR3, as DNA: TGTGCCAGCAGTTCGGCAGGGACAGGGGGCTACACCTTC.

This clonotype was counted ten times or more. This rearrangement joins TRBV5-1 to TRBJ1-1; TRBD1 is a possible D gene (5 bases). The CDR3 runs 16 residues. Trimming stripped 0 bases from V and 4 bases from J, with 16 bases between. CDR1 and CDR2 (germline): SGHRS, YFSETQ. The CDR3: CASSLGLEPGSTEAFF. Here the CDR3 DNA reads TGCGCCAGCAGCTTGGGCCTCGAACCAGGGAGCACTGAAGCTTTCTTT.

This clonotype has at least ten counts. The chain couples TRBV3-1 to TRBJ2-4, with D possibly being TRBD1 or TRBD2 (5 bases each). Germline V gene data show CDR1 as LGHDT and CDR2 as YNNKEL (reference sequence). This CDR3 is 17 amino acids long. V gave up 0 bases and J gave up 13 bases, with 25 bases separating them. CDR3 sequence (DNA): TGTGCCAGCAGCCAAGATCTGAGAACGAGGGGCCGGACCATCCAGTACTTC. Translating gives CASSQDLRTRGRTIQYF.

This clonotype has a count of ten or more. The CDR3 sequence is CSGDRVSVGETQYF. The CDR3 DNA follows: TGCAGCGGGGACAGGGTCTCTGTTGGGGAGACCCAGTACTTC. The chain carries TRBV29-1 and TRBJ2-5; TRBD1 matches at 9 bases. The CDR3 has 14 amino acids. Germline values: CDR1 SQVTM, CDR2 ANQGSEA. Trimming removed 7 bases from V and 5 bases from J; junction bases left unmatched: 11.

This clonotype showed up many times. The chain combines TRBV3-1 with TRBJ2-7; no reliable D call. The germline V gene has CDR1 LGHDT and CDR2 YNNKEL (reference sequence). The CDR3 sequence is 14 residues long. Trimming took 5 bases from V and 4 from J, leaving 15 bases between them. The CDR3 sequence is CASSTYSREYEQYF. CDR3 in DNA: TGTGCCAGCAGCACTTACTCCAGAGAGTACGAGCAGTACTTC.

In its sample, this clonotype was seen many times. The V call is TRBV24-1, the J call TRBJ1-2; 7 bases align to TRBD1. Germline values: CDR1 KGHDR, CDR2 SFDVKD. Unmatched junction bases numbered 4, after V lost 1 base and J lost 6 bases. This CDR3 has 14 amino acids. CDR3 residues: CATSDFGTDDGYTF. Written as DNA, the CDR3 is TGTGCCACCAGTGATTTTGGGACAGATGATGGCTACACCTTC.

This clonotype was found a few times. The rearrangement links TRBV27 to TRBJ2-7; 13 positions match TRBD2. V dropped 5 bases and J dropped 3; count of bases not matched to a gene: 10. The CDR3 is 17 amino acids. CDR1 is MNHEY and CDR2 is SMNVEV in the germline V gene (reference sequence). The CDR3 sequence is CASSPRTSGSTFYEQYF. The CDR3 DNA is TGTGCCAGCAGTCCCCGGACTAGCGGGAGCACCTTCTACGAGCAGTACTTC.

In this sample, this clonotype turned up a few times. This rearrangement joins TRBV5-1 to TRBJ1-2; D perhaps matches TRBD1 (6 bases). Germline loops: CDR1 SGHRS, CDR2 YFSETQ. This CDR3 comprises 14 residues. Trimming took off 1 base at V and 6 bases at J, with 13 bases between the two ends. CDR3 region: CASSLNRDVDGYTF. CDR3 coding DNA: TGCGCCAGCAGCTTGAACAGGGACGTCGATGGCTACACCTTC.

This clonotype was found many times. The rearrangement links TRBV6-1 to TRBJ1-1; D is undetermined. CDR1 is MNHNS and CDR2 is SASEGT in the germline V gene. The CDR3 runs to 14 residues. V lost 2 bases and J 1 base, leaving 8 bases between the germline ends. CDR3 nucleotides: TGTGCCAGCAGTGAACCGGGGAGGAACACTGAAGCTTTCTTT. Amino acid sequence: CASSEPGRNTEAFF.

Concerning this clonotype: A much bigger clone sits one base away, suggesting this may be a read error. V usage is TRBV30 and J usage is TRBJ2-1; 8 bases map to TRBD1. Germline trimming cut 4 bases from V and 3 bases from J; bases unmatched to any gene: 8. The CDR3 spans 15 residues. CDR1 is GTSNPN and CDR2 is SVGIG in the germline V gene (reference sequence). The CDR3, as DNA: TGTGCCTGGATCTGGGTGGGGACAGGCTACAATGAGCAGTTCTTC. Its translation is CAWIWVGTGYNEQFF.

Ten or more counts support this clonotype. The rearrangement uses TRBV18 and TRBJ1-1; the D is unclear. CDR1 is KGHSH and CDR2 is LQKENI in the germline V gene. V gave up 3 bases and J gave up 0 bases, with 14 bases separating them. The CDR3 consists of 16 residues. CDR3: CASSPNAGNLNTEAFF. As DNA, the CDR3 is TGTGCCAGCTCACCCAACGCCGGGAATCTGAACACTGAAGCTTTCTTT.

This clonotype appeared a few times. The chain combines TRBV11-2 with TRBJ2-5; no firm D call. Per the germline V gene, CDR1 is SGHAT and CDR2 is FQNNGV. The CDR3 has 16 amino acids. The V end lost 0 bases, the J end lost 3 bases, and 14 bases lay between the germline ends. The CDR3, as DNA: TGTGCCAGCAGCTTAGAGTCGGACGCCACGAAAGAGACCCAGTACTTC. Amino acids: CASSLESDATKETQYF.

This clonotype was found a few times. The rearrangement uses TRBV19 and TRBJ1-5; the match to TRBD1 covers 7 bases. The junction had 7 bases not matched to a gene; V was cut back by 7 bases and J by 1 base. The germline CDR1 and CDR2 sequences are LNHDA and SQIVND (reference sequence). The CDR3 contains 15 residues. The CDR3 nucleotides are TGTGCCAGTACCTGGGCAGGGGGGAGCAATCAGCCCCAGCATTTT. This codes for CASTWAGGSNQPQHF.

V gene TRBV5-1 combines with J gene TRBJ2-1; D is undetermined. The germline gives CDR1 SGHRS, CDR2 YFSETQ. The V end lost 1 base, the J end lost 6 bases, and 8 bases lay between the germline ends. The CDR3 has 13 residues. CDR3 sequence (DNA): TGCGCCAGCAGCTTGTTTAGGCCCAATGAGCAGTTCTTC. Amino acids: CASSLFRPNEQFF.

The rearrangement joins TRBV3-1 to TRBJ2-5; tentative D call: TRBD2 (5 bases). V was pared by 4 bases and J by 3 bases, with 9 bases between. Germline values: CDR1 LGHDT, CDR2 YNNKEL (reference sequence). CDR3 length: 13 residues. The CDR3 reads CASSRHGEETQYF. In DNA form, the CDR3 reads TGTGCCAGCAGCCGTCACGGGGAAGAGACCCAGTACTTC.

This clonotype was found many times. The chain employs TRBV5-6 and TRBJ2-5; the match to TRBD1 covers 7 bases. The V gene's germline CDR1 is SGHDT and CDR2 YYEEEE. This CDR3 comprises 16 residues. V was clipped by 4 bases and J by 0 bases; unmatched bases: 9. CDR3 nucleotide sequence: TGTGCCAGCAGCGACCTGACAGGGTCCAACCAAGAGACCCAGTACTTC. This sequence encodes CASSDLTGSNQETQYF.

In its sample, this clonotype was seen many times. The V gene is TRBV5-1, the J gene TRBJ1-2; 9 bases map to TRBD1. V trimming: 4 bases; J trimming: 6 bases; junction bases outside the gene matches: 4. Germline values: CDR1 SGHRS, CDR2 YFSETQ. The CDR3 covers 13 residues. The CDR3 coding sequence is TGCGCCAGCAGCCACGGGACAGGGAATGGCTACACCTTC. This codes for CASSHGTGNGYTF.

This clonotype was seen once. The V call is TRBV19, the J call TRBJ1-4; no definite D call. The ends were cut back, 7 bases at V and 0 bases at J, with 9 bases in the middle. Germline assignment: CDR1 LNHDA and CDR2 SQIVND (reference sequence). The CDR3 has 14 amino acids. The CDR3 nucleotides are TGTGCCAGTAAAGGAACTGCAACTAATGAAAAACTGTTTTTT. This gives the protein CASKGTATNEKLFF. Complete variable domain (other parts from reference TRBV19 and TRBJ1-4): DGGITQSPKYLFRKEGQNVTLSCEQNLNHDAMYWYRQDPGQGLRLIYYSQIVNDFQKGDIAEGYSVSREKKESFPLTVTSAQKNPTAFYLCASKGTATNEKLFFGSGTQLSVL.

This clonotype has a count of ten or more. This rearrangement joins TRBV29-1 to TRBJ2-7; D not resolved. This CDR3 is built from 11 residues. V lost 5 bases to trimming and J lost 5 bases, with 10 bases between them. CDR1 is SQVTM and CDR2 is ANQGSEA in the germline V gene. The chain's CDR3 is CSVLSEDEQYF. CDR3 in DNA: TGCAGCGTTTTGAGCGAGGACGAGCAGTACTTC.

This clonotype has more than one count but fewer than ten. This chain links TRBV19 with TRBJ1-4, with 9 bases lining up with TRBD1. Germline V gene data show CDR1 as LNHDA and CDR2 as SQIVND (reference sequence). V lost 6 bases, J lost 7 bases, and 12 bases stayed unmatched. The CDR3 runs 16 residues. CDR3 coding DNA: TGTGCCAGTAGCAGACCTCCGGGACAGGGCGTTGAAAAACTGTTTTTT. Translation: CASSRPPGQGVEKLFF.

Ten or more counts support this clonotype. CDR3 DNA sequence: TGCAGTGCTAGAGGGACAGCGAACACTGAAGCTTTCTTT. Translating gives CSARGTANTEAFF. The chain is built from TRBV20-1 and TRBJ1-1; weak D call: TRBD1 (6 bases). Trimming removed 1 base from V and 1 base from J, with 7 bases in between. CDR3 length: 13 residues. Germline V gives CDR1 DFQATT, CDR2 SNEGSKA (reference sequence).

This clonotype came up many times. The chain employs TRBV25-1 and TRBJ2-7, with 12 bases matching TRBD1. V trimming: 8 bases; J trimming: 7 bases; junction bases outside the gene matches: 12. Per germline, CDR1 MGHDK and CDR2 SYGVNS. The CDR3 has 15 amino acids. As DNA, the CDR3 is TGTGCCAGCCGATATCCGGGACAGGGGGCGGGAGAGCAGTACTTC. Its protein is CASRYPGQGAGEQYF.

In its sample, this clonotype was seen many times. The V call is TRBV12-3 or TRBV12-4, the J call TRBJ2-7; 12 bases align to TRBD2. Trimming at V came to 7 bases and at J to 4 bases, leaving 5 bases not matched to a gene. The CDR3 totals 14 residues. In DNA form, the CDR3 reads TGTGCCAGCACTTTGACTAGCGGGAGTTACGAGCAGTACTTC. Its translation is CASTLTSGSYEQYF.

J is TRBJ2-3 and V is TRBV7-9, with D unresolved. Germline assignment: CDR1 SEHNR and CDR2 FQNEAQ (reference sequence). Between the trimmed V and J ends, which lost 5 bases and 6 bases, there was a span of 6 bases. The CDR3 is made up of 11 amino acids. The CDR3 DNA follows: TGTGCCAGCAGCCCTTGGGATACGCAGTATTTT. Translating it yields CASSPWDTQYF.

At least ten counts were recorded for this clonotype. This chain links TRBV12-3 or TRBV12-4 with TRBJ1-5, with no clear D. The CDR3 is 13 amino acids. V lost 4 bases and J 2 bases, leaving 6 bases between the germline ends. CDR3 protein: CASSSWGNQPQHF. CDR3 nucleotide sequence: TGTGCCAGCAGTTCTTGGGGCAATCAGCCCCAGCATTTT.